This T cell receptor (beta chain) was identified during a study of blood T cell repertoires in COVID-19. The overall study: T cells, B-cell-depleted T cells, or PBMCs supplied cDNA or gDNA.

Trimming stripped 6 bases from V and 4 bases from J, with 12 bases between. CDR3 length equals 13 residues. From germline, CDR1 is MGHRA and CDR2 YSYEKL. In the original processing: For nucleated cells, counts were estimated from reference gene primer amplification. Only in-frame clones appear in the TCRdb table, and some are missing; sequencing was by immunoSEQ multiplex PCR. V and J calls and clone size come straight from that table; D and trimming were deduced from the DNA. The table includes some 120,000 clones, about 85% detected once. The TCR comes from a man between 70 and 80 years old with acute or convalescent COVID-19. The chain uses TRBV4-1 and TRBJ1-2; D gene ambiguous. The sample was peripheral blood. CDR3 bases: TGCGCCAGCAGGGCAGACGGGATCTATGGCTACACCTTC. Encoded protein: CASRADGIYGYTF.